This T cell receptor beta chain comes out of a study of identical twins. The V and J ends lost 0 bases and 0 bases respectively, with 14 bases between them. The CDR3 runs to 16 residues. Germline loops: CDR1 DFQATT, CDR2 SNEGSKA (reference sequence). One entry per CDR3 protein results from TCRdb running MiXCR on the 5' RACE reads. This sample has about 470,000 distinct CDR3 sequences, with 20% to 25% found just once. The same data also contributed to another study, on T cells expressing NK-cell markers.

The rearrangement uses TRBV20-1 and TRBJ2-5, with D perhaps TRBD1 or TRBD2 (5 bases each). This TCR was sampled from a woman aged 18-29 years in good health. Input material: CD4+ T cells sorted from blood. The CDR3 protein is CSARDSRDPYQETQYF. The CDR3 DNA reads TGCAGTGCTAGAGATAGCCGGGACCCTTACCAAGAGACCCAGTACTTC.